Given below is one T cell receptor (beta chain) in context. As yet, its antigen is unknown. A multiplex PCR was run with 60 Vbeta primers and 13 Jbeta primers. Sequencing used immunoSEQ multiplex PCR; TCRdb keeps in-frame clones, though not all of them. Recorded here are 150,000 to 250,000 clones; the top ten clones represent approximately 0.74%. This entry comes from a study of cytomegalovirus exposure and HLA in healthy donors. The overall study: Earlier sequencing of 200 million or so T cells yielded 100 million to 120 million unique TCR beta sequences.

The length of the CDR3 is 15 residues. V shed 6 bases and J shed 6 bases, with 18 bases lying between them. Germline V lookup: CDR1 KGHSH, CDR2 LQKENI. Study-level results: While the bulk of TCR sequences proved rare, some public TCRs turned up in many donors.

V usage is TRBV18 and J usage is TRBJ2-1; D might be TRBD1 (6 bases). The clonotype originates from a boy aged 10-17 years in good health and CMV-seronegative. The specimen sequenced was PBMCs. DNA for the CDR3: TGTGCCAGCTCGCCCCTACAGGGTTCTGGCAATGAGCAGTTCTTC. Its translation: CASSPLQGSGNEQFF.